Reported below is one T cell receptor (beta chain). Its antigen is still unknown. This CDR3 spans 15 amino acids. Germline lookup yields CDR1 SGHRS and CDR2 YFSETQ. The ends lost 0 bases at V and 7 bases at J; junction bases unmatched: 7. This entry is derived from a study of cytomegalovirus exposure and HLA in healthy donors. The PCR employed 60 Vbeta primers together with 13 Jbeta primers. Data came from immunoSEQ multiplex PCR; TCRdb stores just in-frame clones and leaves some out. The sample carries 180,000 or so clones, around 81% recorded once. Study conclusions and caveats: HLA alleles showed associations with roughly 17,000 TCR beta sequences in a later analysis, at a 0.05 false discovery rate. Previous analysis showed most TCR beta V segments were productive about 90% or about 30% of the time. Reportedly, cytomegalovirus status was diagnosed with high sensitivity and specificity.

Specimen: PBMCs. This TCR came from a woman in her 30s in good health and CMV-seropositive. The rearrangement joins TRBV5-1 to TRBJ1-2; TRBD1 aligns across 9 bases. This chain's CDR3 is CASSLDNRGQRGYTF. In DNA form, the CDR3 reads TGCGCCAGCAGCTTGGATAACAGGGGGCAGCGTGGCTACACCTTC.